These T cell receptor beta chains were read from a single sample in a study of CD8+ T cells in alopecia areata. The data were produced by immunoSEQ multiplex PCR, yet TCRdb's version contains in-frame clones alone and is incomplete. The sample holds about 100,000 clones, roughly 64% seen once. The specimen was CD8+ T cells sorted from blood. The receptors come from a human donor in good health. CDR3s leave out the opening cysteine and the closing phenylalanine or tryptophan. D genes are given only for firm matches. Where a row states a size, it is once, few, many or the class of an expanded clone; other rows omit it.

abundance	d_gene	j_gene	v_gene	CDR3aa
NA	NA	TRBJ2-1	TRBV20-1	SALYNNEQF
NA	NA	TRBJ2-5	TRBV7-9	ASSLLLGARETQY
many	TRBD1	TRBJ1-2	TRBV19	ASRLTGDGYT
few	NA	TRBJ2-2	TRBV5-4	ASSLESVGNTGELF
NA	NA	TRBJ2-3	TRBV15	ATSRDGDSTDTQY
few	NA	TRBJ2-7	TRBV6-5	ASSLGTPVSYEQY
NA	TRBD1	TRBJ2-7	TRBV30	AWSSGTGVNEQY
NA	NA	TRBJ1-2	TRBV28	ASSLGKVANYGYT
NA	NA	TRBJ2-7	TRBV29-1	SVQGTYEQY
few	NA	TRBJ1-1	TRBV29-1	SAKGEEGTEAF
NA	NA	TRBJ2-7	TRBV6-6	ASSYSTEEGEQY
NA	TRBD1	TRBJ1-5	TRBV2	ASSEGDRESAQH
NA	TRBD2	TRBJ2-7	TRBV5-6	ASSFGTSGNYEQY
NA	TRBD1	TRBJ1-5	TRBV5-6	ASRGQGGGQPQH
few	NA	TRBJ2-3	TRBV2	ASSRGGGSTDTQY
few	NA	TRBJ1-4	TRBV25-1	ASSEGRVEKLF
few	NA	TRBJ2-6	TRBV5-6	ASSPGTASGANVLT
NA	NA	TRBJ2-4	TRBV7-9	ASSFGGAKNIQY